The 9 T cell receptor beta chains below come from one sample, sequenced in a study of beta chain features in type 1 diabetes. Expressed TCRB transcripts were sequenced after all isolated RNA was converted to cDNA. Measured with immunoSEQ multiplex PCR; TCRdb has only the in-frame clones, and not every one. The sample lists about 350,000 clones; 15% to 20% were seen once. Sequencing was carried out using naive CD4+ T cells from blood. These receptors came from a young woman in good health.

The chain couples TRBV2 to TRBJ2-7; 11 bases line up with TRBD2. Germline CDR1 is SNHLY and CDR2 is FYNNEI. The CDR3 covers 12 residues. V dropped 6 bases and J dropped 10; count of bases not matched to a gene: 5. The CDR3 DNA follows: TGTGCCAGCAGGGTGACTAGCGGGATTCAGTACTTC. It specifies CASRVTSGIQYF.

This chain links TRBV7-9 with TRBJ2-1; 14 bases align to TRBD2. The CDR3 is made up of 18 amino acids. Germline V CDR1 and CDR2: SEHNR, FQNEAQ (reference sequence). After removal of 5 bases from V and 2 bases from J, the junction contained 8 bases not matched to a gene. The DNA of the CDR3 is TGTGCCAGCAGCCCCCCCGTGACTAGCGGGGGGGCCTACAATGAGCAGTTCTTC. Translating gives CASSPPVTSGGAYNEQFF.

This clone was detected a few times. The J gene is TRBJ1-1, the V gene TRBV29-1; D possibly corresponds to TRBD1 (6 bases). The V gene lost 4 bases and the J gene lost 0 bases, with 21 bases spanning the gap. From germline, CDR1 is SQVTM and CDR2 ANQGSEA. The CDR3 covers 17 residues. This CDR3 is CSVGVLGQGPLNTEAFF. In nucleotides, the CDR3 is TGCAGCGTTGGGGTGCTGGGACAAGGACCTTTGAACACTGAAGCTTTCTTT. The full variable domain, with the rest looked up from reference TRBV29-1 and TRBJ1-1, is SAVISQKPSRDICQRGTSLTIQCQVDSQVTMMFWYRQQPGQSLTLIATANQGSEATYESGFVIDKFPISRPNLTFSTLTVSNMSPEDSSIYLCSVGVLGQGPLNTEAFFGQGTRLTVV.

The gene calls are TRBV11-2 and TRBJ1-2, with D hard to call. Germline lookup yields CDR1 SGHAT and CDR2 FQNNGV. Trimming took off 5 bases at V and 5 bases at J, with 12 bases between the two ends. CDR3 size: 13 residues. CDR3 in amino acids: CASSRGVPYGYTF. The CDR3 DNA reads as TGTGCCAGCAGCCGCGGGGTCCCGTATGGCTACACCTTC.

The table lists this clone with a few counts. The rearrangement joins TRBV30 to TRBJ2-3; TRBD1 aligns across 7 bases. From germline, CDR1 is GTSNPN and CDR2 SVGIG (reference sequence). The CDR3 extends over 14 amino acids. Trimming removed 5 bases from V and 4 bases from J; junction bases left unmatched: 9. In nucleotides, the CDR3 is TGTGCCTGGGGTATAGGGCAGGGGGCAGATACGCAGTATTTT. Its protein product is CAWGIGQGADTQYF.

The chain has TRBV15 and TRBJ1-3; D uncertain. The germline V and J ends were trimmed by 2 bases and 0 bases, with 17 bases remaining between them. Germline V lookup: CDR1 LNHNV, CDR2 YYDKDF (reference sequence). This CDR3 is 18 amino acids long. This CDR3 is CATSRPLLQRNSGNTIYF. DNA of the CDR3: TGTGCCACCAGCAGACCTCTCTTGCAGCGAAACTCTGGAAACACCATATATTTT.

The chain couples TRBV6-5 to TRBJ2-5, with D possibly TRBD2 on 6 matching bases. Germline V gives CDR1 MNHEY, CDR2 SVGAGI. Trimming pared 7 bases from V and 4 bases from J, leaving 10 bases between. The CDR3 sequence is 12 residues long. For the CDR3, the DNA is TGTGCCAGCATGCGGGAATCAGAGACCCAGTACTTC. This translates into CASMRESETQYF.

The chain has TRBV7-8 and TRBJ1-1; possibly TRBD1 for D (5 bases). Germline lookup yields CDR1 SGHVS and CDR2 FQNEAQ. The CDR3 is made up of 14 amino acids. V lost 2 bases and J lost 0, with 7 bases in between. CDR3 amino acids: CASSLQTVNTEAFF. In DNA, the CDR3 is TGTGCCAGCAGCTTACAGACAGTGAACACTGAAGCTTTCTTT.

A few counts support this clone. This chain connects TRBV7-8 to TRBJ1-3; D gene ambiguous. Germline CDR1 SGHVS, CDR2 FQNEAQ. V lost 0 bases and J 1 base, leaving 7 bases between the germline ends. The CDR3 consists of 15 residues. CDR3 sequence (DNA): TGTGCCAGCAGCTTAGCGCTCGGGTCTGGAAACACCATATATTTT. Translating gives CASSLALGSGNTIYF.